The sequence of this TCR beta chain was determined in a study of neurological immune-mediated disorders. This clonotype was recorded at least ten times. TCRdb analysed the 5' RACE reads with MiXCR anew, one entry per CDR3 protein. Here the sample spans about 58,000 distinct CDR3 sequences, roughly 2.5% being singletons. V lost 4 bases, J lost 5 bases, and 13 bases lay in between. Germline lookup yields CDR1 SGHRS and CDR2 YFSETQ. This CDR3 is built from 13 residues. Material for sequencing was PBMCs. The V call is TRBV5-1, the J call TRBJ2-7; D could derive from TRBD1 or TRBD2 (6 bases each). This receptor was obtained from a man aged 50 to 59 with multiple sclerosis. CDR3 in DNA: TGCGCCAGCAGCGGTGCTCGGGGGCACGAGCAGTACTTC. Amino acid sequence: CASSGARGHEQYF.